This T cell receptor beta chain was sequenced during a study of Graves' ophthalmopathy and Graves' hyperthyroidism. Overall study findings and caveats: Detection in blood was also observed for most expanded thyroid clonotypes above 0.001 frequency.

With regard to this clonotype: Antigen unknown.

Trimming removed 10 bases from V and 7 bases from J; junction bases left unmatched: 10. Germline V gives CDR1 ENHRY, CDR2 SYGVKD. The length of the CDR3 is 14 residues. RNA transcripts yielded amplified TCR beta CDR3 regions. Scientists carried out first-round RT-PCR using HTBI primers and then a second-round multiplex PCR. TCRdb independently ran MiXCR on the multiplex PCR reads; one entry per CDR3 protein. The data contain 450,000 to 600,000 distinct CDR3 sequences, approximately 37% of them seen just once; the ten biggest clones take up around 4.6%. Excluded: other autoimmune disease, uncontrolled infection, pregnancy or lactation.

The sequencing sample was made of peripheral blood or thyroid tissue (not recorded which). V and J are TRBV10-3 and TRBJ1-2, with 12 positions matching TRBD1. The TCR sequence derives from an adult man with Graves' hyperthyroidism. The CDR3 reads CASTPGQGAGGYTF. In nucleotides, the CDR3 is TGTGCCAGCACTCCGGGACAGGGGGCAGGTGGCTACACCTTC.